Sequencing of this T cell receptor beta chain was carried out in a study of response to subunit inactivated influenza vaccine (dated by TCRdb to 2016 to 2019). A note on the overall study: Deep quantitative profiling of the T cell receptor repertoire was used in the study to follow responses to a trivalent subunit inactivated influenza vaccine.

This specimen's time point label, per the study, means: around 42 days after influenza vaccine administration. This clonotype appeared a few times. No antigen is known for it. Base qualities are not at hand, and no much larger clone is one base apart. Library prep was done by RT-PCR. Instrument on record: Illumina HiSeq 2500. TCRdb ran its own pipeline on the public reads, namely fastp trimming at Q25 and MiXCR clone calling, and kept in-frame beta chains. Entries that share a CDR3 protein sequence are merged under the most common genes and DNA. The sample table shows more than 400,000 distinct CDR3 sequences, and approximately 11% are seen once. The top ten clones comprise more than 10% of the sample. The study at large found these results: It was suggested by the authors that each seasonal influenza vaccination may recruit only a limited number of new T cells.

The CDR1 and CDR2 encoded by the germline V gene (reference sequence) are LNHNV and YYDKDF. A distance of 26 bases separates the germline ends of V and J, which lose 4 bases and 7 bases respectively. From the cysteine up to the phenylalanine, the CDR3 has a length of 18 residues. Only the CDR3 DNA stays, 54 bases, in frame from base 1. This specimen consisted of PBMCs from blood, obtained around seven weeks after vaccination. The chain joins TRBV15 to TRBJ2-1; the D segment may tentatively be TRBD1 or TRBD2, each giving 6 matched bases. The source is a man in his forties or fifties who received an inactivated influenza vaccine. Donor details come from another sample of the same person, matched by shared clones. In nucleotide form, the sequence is TGTGCCACCAGCATAGGGGGACTGAGCCGAGCTAGAGAGAATGAGCAGTTCTTC. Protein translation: CATSIGGLSRARENEQFF.